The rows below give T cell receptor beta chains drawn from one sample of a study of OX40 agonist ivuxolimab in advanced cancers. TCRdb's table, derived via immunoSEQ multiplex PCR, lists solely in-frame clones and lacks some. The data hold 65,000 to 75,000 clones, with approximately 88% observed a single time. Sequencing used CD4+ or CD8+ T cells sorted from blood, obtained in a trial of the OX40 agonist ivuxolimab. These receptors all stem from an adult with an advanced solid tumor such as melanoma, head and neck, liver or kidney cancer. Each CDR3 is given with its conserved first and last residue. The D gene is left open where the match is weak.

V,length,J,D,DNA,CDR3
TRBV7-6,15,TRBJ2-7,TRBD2,TGTGCCAGCAGCGTCACCTTCGGGGGGGGGTACGAGCAGTACTTC,CASSVTFGGGYEQYF
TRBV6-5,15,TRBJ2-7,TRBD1,TGTGCCAGCAGTCCCCGACAGGGAAAGGGGTACGAGCAGTACTTC,CASSPRQGKGYEQYF
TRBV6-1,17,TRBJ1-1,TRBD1,TGTGCCAGCAGTGCCGGGACAGGGAGGGTTAGGGGGACTGAAGCTTTCTTT,CASSAGTGRVRGTEAFF
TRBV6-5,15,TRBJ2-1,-,TGTGCCAGCAGTTGGCGGAGAAGCTCCTACAATGAGCAGTTCTTC,CASSWRRSSYNEQFF
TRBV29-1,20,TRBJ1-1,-,TGCAGCGCCAGTCCTGGGGGTTGGTACGACTCTCCCGTTGTCGACACTGAAGCTTTCTTT,CSASPGGWYDSPVVDTEAFF
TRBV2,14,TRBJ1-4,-,TGTGCCAGCAGTGTGGGCAGGCTTAATGAAAAACTGTTTTTT,CASSVGRLNEKLFF
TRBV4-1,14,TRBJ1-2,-,TGCGCCAGCAGCCAAGATCAGGGTCGCTATGGCTACACCTTC,CASSQDQGRYGYTF
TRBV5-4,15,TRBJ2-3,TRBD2,TGTGCCAGCAGCTTGGGACTAGCGGGGGCAGATACGCAGTATTTT,CASSLGLAGADTQYF
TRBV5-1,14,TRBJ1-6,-,TGCGCCAGCTACGAAGGGCAGATCAATTCACCCCTCCACTTT,CASYEGQINSPLHF
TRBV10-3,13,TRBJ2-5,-,TGTGCCATCAAGGGGGAGGGTACAGCGACCCAGTACTTC,CAIKGEGTATQYF
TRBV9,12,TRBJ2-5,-,TGTGCCAGCAGCGTAGACGGAGAGACCCAGTACTTC,CASSVDGETQYF
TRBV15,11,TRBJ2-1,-,TGTGCCACCAGCAGCCAGACCCAGCAGTTCTTC,CATSSQTQQFF